These 14 T cell receptor beta chains share one sample of origin, sequenced in a study of tumor-infiltrating lymphocytes in glioblastoma multiforme. Three nested ARM-PCR rounds with V-beta and C-beta primers built TCRB libraries. Each CDR3 protein gets one entry after TCRdb re-called the multiplex PCR reads with MiXCR. The table records about 18,000 distinct CDR3 sequences, under 80% of them present only once. Source material: peripheral blood. All receptors come from a male donor with glioblastoma.

The chain recombines TRBV6-5 with TRBJ1-2, with D tentatively TRBD1 (5 bases). The CDR3 extends over 13 amino acids. Trimming removed 0 bases at V and 12 bases at J, with 14 bases between. Germline-derived CDR1 and CDR2 are MNHEY and SVGAGI. This CDR3 reads CASSYSGQGIDTF. The DNA for the CDR3 is TGTGCCAGCAGTTACTCGGGGCAGGGCATCGACACCTTC.

This clonotype was observed a handful of times. This chain uses TRBV11-3 with TRBJ2-1; D ambiguous. CDR1 and CDR2 from the germline V gene are SGHNT and YENEEA. V was clipped by 3 bases and J by 8 bases, with 11 bases between them. This CDR3 region has 13 residues. For the CDR3, the DNA is TGTGCCAGCAGCTTCACAAACGGAGATGAGCAGTTCTTC. Translating it yields CASSFTNGDEQFF.

As to this clonotype: The CDR3 does not end in the conserved phenylalanine or tryptophan, so this is likely a read error. The DNA is omitted, as the CDR3 cannot be located on it reliably, and the CDR3 follows TCRdb's listing. The chain carries TRBV30 and TRBJ2-4; the D segment call TRBD2 is taken from the table without a DNA check. The CDR3 extends over 17 residues, inclusive of both ends. Germline assignment: CDR1 GTSNPN and CDR2 SVGIG (reference sequence). The CDR3 loop is CAWSVFGVAWTKNIRYL.

This clonotype was seen only a few times. One end of the junction is discordant with germline, which a read error may explain. The rearrangement links TRBV30 to TRBJ1-1; possibly TRBD1 for D (5 bases). The CDR3 extends over 14 amino acids. In germline, CDR1 is GTSNPN, CDR2 SVGIG (reference sequence). DNA for the CDR3: TGTACCTGGTTTCCCGGGACGGAGGGCACTGAAGCTTTCTTT. Translated, it gives CTWFPGTEGTEAFF.

V usage is TRBV11-1 and J usage is TRBJ1-2; D is uncertain. Deletions cut 5 bases from V and 5 bases from J, with 12 bases between. The CDR3 has 13 amino acids. In germline, CDR1 is SGHAT, CDR2 FQDESV (reference sequence). The CDR3 protein is CASSKTERYGYTF. The CDR3 DNA follows: TGTGCCAGCAGCAAGACGGAGCGATATGGCTACACCTTC.

The chain couples TRBV7-9 to TRBJ2-7; no clear D gene. Deletions cut 5 bases from V and 2 bases from J, with 13 bases between. CDR3 length: 14 amino acids. Germline V gives CDR1 SEHNR, CDR2 FQNEAQ (reference sequence). CDR3 region: CASSQVVTTYEQYF. CDR3 nucleotides: TGTGCCAGCAGCCAAGTCGTGACAACCTACGAGCAGTACTTC.

This clonotype was recorded many times. This chain connects TRBV7-9 to TRBJ2-6, with D unresolved. This CDR3 has 11 amino acids. CDR1 and CDR2 (germline): SEHNR, FQNEAQ (reference sequence). V lost 11 bases and J 0 bases, leaving 2 bases between the germline ends. The CDR3 loop is CAGSGANVLTF. CDR3 DNA sequence: TGTGCCGGCTCTGGGGCCAACGTCCTGACTTTC.

This clonotype has just a few counts. The CDR3 loop is CSVDTGSGEQFF. For the CDR3, the DNA is TGCAGCGTTGATACAGGTTCAGGAGAGCAGTTCTTC. The V gene is TRBV29-1, the J gene TRBJ2-1; perhaps TRBD1 as D (5 bases). V was clipped by 3 bases and J by 10 bases, with 13 bases between them. This CDR3 contains 12 residues. CDR1 is SQVTM, CDR2 ANQGSEA, per germline.

The sample holds a few counts of this clonotype. This CDR3 is CASSSRQGSTDTQYF. CDR3 in DNA: TGTGCCAGCAGCTCCAGACAGGGGTCTACAGATACGCAGTATTTT. The chain couples TRBV11-2 to TRBJ2-3, with 8 bases that match TRBD1. V was pared by 4 bases and J by 3 bases, with 6 bases of the junction left unmatched. Germline loops: CDR1 SGHAT, CDR2 FQNNGV. This CDR3 comprises 15 residues.

Points on this clonotype: A read error may account for a junction end that differs from germline. The rearrangement links TRBV11-3 to TRBJ1-6; D gene ambiguous. The length of the CDR3 is 13 residues. Germline CDR1 reads SGHNT; CDR2 reads YENEEA. CDR3 sequence reads: CASSPGRNLPLHF. The CDR3 DNA reads as TGTGCCAGCAGCCCGGGGAGGAATTTACCCCTCCACTTT.

The J gene is TRBJ2-2, the V gene TRBV6-6; D ambiguous. This CDR3 is built from 17 residues. V lost 6 bases and J 10 bases, leaving 27 bases between the germline ends. CDR1 is MNHNY and CDR2 is SVGAGI in the germline V gene (reference sequence). DNA for the CDR3: TGTGCCAGCAGCCTAACTCACGACCGATGGAACACTGAGGAGCTGTTTTTT. Translated: CASSLTHDRWNTEELFF.

V usage is TRBV6-5 and J usage is TRBJ2-7; D ambiguous. The V gene's germline CDR1 is MNHEY and CDR2 SVGAGI. V was shortened by 0 bases and J by 0 bases, with 9 bases between the two germline ends. CDR3 size: 15 residues. The CDR3 protein is CASSYSAFSSYEQYF. The CDR3 nucleotides read TGTGCCAGCAGTTACTCGGCTTTCAGCTCCTACGAGCAGTACTTC.

As concerns this clonotype: The junction departs from germline at one end; a sequencing error may be responsible. This chain uses TRBV29-1 with TRBJ2-7; tentative D call: TRBD2 (6 bases). From germline, CDR1 is SQVTM and CDR2 ANQGSEA. CDR3 length equals 14 residues. Written as DNA, the CDR3 is TGCAGCATTGATATGGGCACCGGGGGAAACGAGCAGTACTTC. It translates to CSIDMGTGGNEQYF.

A remark on this clonotype: This may come from a read error, since a much larger clone is one base off. This rearrangement joins TRBV20-1 to TRBJ1-1, with D possibly being TRBD1 (6 bases). Germline lookup yields CDR1 DFQATT and CDR2 SNEGSKA (reference sequence). Trimming shortened V by 0 bases and J by 11 bases, and 19 bases separated the two germline ends. The CDR3 covers 14 residues. The CDR3 region is CSAREDSGPAGAFF. The CDR3 region has the DNA TGCAGTGCTAGAGAGGACAGTGGGCCTGCTGGCGCTTTCTTT.